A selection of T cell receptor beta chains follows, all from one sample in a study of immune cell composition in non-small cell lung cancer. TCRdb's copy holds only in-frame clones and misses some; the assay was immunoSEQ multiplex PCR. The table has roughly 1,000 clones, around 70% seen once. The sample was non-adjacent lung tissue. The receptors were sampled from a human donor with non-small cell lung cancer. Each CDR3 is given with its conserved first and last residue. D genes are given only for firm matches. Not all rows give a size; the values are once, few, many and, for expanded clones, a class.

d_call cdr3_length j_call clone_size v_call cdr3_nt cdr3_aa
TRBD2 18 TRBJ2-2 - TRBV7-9 TGTGCCAGCAGCAGCAGATGGGCCGGTACTAGCGACGCCGGGGAGCTGTTTTTT CASSSRWAGTSDAGELFF
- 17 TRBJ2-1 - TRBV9 TGTGCCAGCAGCGTAGACGGGGGAGTGAGGGGTCACAATGAGCAGTTCTTC CASSVDGGVRGHNEQFF
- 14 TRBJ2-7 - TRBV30 TGTGCCTGGGGGACAAAACCCAACTCGCGCGAGCAGTACTTC CAWGTKPNSREQYF
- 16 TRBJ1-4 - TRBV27 TGTGCCAGCAGGAGTGGACAGACTACAACTAATGAAAAACTGTTTTTT CASRSGQTTTNEKLFF
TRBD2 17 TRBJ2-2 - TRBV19 TGTGCCAGTAGTATAGAACCCTGGACTAGCGGGGCCGGGGAGCTGTTTTTT CASSIEPWTSGAGELFF
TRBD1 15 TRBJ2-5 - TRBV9 TGTGCCAGCAGCGGGATGGGGACAGGGCAAGAGACCCAGTACTTC CASSGMGTGQETQYF
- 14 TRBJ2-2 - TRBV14 TGTGCCAGCAGCCAATTCTCGAACACCGGGGAGCTGTTTTTT CASSQFSNTGELFF
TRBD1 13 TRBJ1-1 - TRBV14 TGTGCCAGCAGTCTAGGGGGCGAGACTGAAGCTTTCTTT CASSLGGETEAFF
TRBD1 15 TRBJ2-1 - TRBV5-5 TGTGCCAGCAGCTTGGATGGGACAGGGTCTCGTGAGCAGTTCTTC CASSLDGTGSREQFF
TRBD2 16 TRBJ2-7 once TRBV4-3 TGCGCCAGCAGCCCCTCAAGGGCTAGCGGGTTCTACGAGCAGTACTTC CASSPSRASGFYEQYF